This TCR beta chain was obtained from a study of tumor and adjacent non-tumor tissue in lung cancer. Overall study findings and caveats: Patients with more diverse tumor TCRs had worse survival.

This sample's RNA came from whole unsorted tissue. This non-tumor lung sample came from over 3 cm beyond the tumor edge. This clonotype was observed a single time. No antigen is known for it. A junction end diverges from the germline sequence, so it may reflect a read error. TCRbeta libraries were built with three rounds of nested PCR, modified from ARM-PCR. Each CDR3 protein is one row after TCRdb ran MiXCR on the multiplex PCR reads. Of some 100,000 distinct CDR3 sequences listed, approximately 80% are singletons. CDR1 and CDR2 (germline): SGHAT, FQDESV (reference sequence). This CDR3 contains 15 residues.

The sequence came from a man aged 60 to 75 with small cell lung cancer. The chain recombines TRBV11-1 with TRBJ2-1; D possibly corresponds to TRBD2 (5 bases). The sample taken for sequencing was distant non-tumor lung tissue. The CDR3: CASSLVQAANNEQFF. The CDR3 coding sequence is TGTGCCAGTAGCTTAGTGCAAGCGGCAAACAATGAGCAGTTCTTC.